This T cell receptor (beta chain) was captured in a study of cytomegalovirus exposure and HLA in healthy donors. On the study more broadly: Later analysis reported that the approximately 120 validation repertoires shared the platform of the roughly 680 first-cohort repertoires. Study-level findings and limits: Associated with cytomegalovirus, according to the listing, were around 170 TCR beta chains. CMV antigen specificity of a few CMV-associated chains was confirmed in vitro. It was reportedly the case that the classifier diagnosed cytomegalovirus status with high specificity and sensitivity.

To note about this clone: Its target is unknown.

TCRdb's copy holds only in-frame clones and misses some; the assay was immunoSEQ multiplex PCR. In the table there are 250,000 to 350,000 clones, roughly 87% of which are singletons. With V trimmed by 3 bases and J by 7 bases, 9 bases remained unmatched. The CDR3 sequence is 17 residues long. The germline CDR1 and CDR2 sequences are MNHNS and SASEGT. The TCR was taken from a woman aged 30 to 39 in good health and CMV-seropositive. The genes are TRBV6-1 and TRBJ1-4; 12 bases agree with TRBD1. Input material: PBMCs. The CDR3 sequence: CASSDPPGTGGGEKLFF. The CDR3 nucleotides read TGTGCCAGCAGTGATCCCCCCGGGACAGGGGGCGGTGAAAAACTGTTTTTT.